The rows below give T cell receptor beta chains drawn from one sample of a study of blood T cell repertoires in COVID-19. Clones were sequenced by immunoSEQ multiplex PCR, and TCRdb holds only the in-frame ones, with some missing. The sample has more than 200,000 clones, 70% to 90% seen once. The sample comprised peripheral blood. These TCRs come from a man in his fifties or sixties with acute or convalescent COVID-19. CDR3s include the opening cysteine and the closing phenylalanine or tryptophan. D genes are given only for firm matches. Expanded clones get a size class; other rows say once, few or many, or leave the size out.

d_call	clone_size	v_call	j_call	cdr3_aa	cdr3_nt
TRBD1	-	TRBV5-6	TRBJ1-2	CASSLQSGQAAAF	TGTGCCAGCAGCCTCCAATCGGGACAGGCGGCGGCCTTC
TRBD1	once	TRBV12-3/TRBV12-4	TRBJ1-5	CASSSPTGFQHF	TGTGCCAGCAGTTCACCGACAGGGTTCCAGCATTTT
-	-	TRBV18	TRBJ2-3	CASSPRLDTQYF	TGTGCCAGCTCACCACGGCTGGATACGCAGTATTTT
-	once	TRBV5-4	TRBJ1-6	CASSLGQGNSPLHF	TGTGCCAGCAGCTTGGGACAAGGCAATTCACCCCTCCACTTT
-	-	TRBV5-4	TRBJ1-2	CASSWGKTPWEGGYTF	TGTGCCAGCAGCTGGGGGAAGACTCCCTGGGAGGGTGGCTACACCTTC
TRBD2	-	TRBV5-6	TRBJ2-1	CASSLRLAGVNEQFF	TGTGCCAGCAGCCTGAGACTAGCGGGGGTCAATGAGCAGTTCTTC
-	-	TRBV7-9	TRBJ1-5	CASSFESNQPQHF	TGTGCCAGCAGCTTTGAGAGCAATCAGCCCCAGCATTTT
TRBD1	-	TRBV7-9	TRBJ1-1	CASSLRTGTNTEAFF	TGTGCCAGCAGCTTGCGGACAGGAACAAACACTGAAGCTTTCTTT
-	once	TRBV25-1	TRBJ1-1	CASSALTVQNTEAFF	TGTGCCAGCAGTGCATTGACAGTCCAGAACACTGAAGCTTTCTTT
-	-	TRBV19	TRBJ1-1	CASSIEGHLNTEAFF	TGTGCCAGTAGTATAGAGGGACACCTGAACACTGAAGCTTTCTTT
-	-	TRBV2	TRBJ1-4	CASSDSQENEKLFF	TGTGCCAGCAGTGATAGTCAGGAAAATGAAAAACTGTTTTTT
TRBD2	-	TRBV5-1	TRBJ2-3	CASSWLAGGGDTQYF	TGCGCCAGCAGCTGGTTAGCGGGGGGAGGCGATACGCAGTATTTT
TRBD1	-	TRBV6-6	TRBJ2-2	CASSYGTGYTGELFF	TGTGCCAGCAGTTACGGGACAGGGTACACCGGGGAGCTGTTTTTT
-	-	TRBV6-5	TRBJ1-5	CASSAQYDSNQPQHF	TGTGCCAGCAGCGCCCAGTATGATAGCAATCAGCCCCAGCATTTT
-	-	TRBV25-1	TRBJ1-1	CASEQGWNTEAFF	TGTGCCAGTGAACAGGGTTGGAACACTGAAGCTTTCTTT
TRBD1	-	TRBV7-2	TRBJ2-6	CASSLTGTDLGGANVLTF	TGTGCCAGCAGCTTAACCGGGACAGACCTGGGGGGGGCCAACGTCCTGACTTTC
-	-	TRBV27	TRBJ1-2	CASSLKAGYGYTF	TGTGCCAGCAGTTTAAAAGCAGGCTATGGCTACACCTTC